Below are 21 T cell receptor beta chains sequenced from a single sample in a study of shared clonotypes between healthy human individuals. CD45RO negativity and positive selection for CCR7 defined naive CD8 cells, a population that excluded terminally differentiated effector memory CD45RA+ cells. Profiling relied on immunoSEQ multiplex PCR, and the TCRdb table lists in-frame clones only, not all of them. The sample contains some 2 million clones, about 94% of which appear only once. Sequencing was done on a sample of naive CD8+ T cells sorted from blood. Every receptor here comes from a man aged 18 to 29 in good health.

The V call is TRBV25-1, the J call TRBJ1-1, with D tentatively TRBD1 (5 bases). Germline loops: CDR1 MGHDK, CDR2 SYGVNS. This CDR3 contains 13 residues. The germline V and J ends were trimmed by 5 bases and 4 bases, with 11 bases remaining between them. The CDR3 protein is CASSLGGGTEAFF. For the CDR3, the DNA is TGTGCCAGCAGTTTGGGGGGGGGCACTGAAGCTTTCTTT. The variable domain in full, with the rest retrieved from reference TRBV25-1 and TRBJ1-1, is EADIYQTPRYLVIGTGKKITLECSQTMGHDKMYWYQQDPGMELHLIHYSYGVNSTEKGDLSSESTVSRIRTEHFPLTLESARPSHTSQYLCASSLGGGTEAFFGQGTRLTVV.

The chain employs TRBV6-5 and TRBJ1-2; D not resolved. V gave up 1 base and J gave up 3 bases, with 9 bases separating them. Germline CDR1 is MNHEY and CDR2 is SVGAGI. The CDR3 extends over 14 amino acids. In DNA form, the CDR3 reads TGTGCCAGCAGTTACTACTCTGGGGACTATGGCTACACCTTC. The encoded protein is CASSYYSGDYGYTF.

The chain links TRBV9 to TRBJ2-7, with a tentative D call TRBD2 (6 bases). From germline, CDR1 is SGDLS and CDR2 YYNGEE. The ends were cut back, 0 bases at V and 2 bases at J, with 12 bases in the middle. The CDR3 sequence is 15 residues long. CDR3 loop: CASSVAGGKTYEQYF. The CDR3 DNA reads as TGTGCCAGCAGCGTAGCAGGAGGGAAAACCTACGAGCAGTACTTC.

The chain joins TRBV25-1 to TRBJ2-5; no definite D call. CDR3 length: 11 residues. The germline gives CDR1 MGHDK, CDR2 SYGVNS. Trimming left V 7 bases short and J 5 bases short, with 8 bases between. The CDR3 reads CASTQGETQYF. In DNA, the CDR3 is TGTGCCAGCACCCAAGGGGAGACCCAGTACTTC. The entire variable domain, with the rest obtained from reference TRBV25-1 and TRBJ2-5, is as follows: EADIYQTPRYLVIGTGKKITLECSQTMGHDKMYWYQQDPGMELHLIHYSYGVNSTEKGDLSSESTVSRIRTEHFPLTLESARPSHTSQYLCASTQGETQYFGPGTRLLVL.

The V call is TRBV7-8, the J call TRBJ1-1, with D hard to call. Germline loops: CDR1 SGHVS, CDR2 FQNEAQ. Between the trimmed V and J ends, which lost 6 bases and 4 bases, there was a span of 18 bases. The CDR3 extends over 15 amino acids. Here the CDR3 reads CASSHFEVDGTEAFF. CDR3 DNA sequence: TGTGCCAGCAGTCACTTTGAGGTGGACGGCACTGAAGCTTTCTTT.

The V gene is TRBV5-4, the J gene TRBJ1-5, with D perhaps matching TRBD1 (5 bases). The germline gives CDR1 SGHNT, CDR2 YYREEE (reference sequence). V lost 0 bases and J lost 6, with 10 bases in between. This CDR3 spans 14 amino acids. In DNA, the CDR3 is TGTGCCAGCAGCTTGGAGGGACCTGGTCAGCCCCAGCATTTT. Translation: CASSLEGPGQPQHF.

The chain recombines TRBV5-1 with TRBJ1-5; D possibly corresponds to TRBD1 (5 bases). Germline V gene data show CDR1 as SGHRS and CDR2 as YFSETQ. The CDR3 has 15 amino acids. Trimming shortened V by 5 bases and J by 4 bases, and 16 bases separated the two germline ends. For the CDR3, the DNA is TGCGCCAGCAGAACCGGGACGCACTGGAATCAGCCCCAGCATTTT. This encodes CASRTGTHWNQPQHF.

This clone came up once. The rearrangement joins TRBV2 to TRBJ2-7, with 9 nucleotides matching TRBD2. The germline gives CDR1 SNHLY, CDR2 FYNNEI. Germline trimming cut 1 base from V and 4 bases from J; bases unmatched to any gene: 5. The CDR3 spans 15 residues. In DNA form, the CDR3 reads TGTGCCAGCAGTGAAGTGACTAGCGGAGGATACGAGCAGTACTTC. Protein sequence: CASSEVTSGGYEQYF.

In DNA form, the CDR3 reads TGCGCCAGCAGCTTGGTTGGGCCAGCCAGCTCCTACGAGCAGTACTTC. Protein sequence: CASSLVGPASSYEQYF. This chain joins TRBV5-1 and TRBJ2-7; D remains ambiguous. The CDR3 covers 16 residues. The germline V and J ends were trimmed by 0 bases and 0 bases, with 13 bases remaining between them. The germline gives CDR1 SGHRS, CDR2 YFSETQ.

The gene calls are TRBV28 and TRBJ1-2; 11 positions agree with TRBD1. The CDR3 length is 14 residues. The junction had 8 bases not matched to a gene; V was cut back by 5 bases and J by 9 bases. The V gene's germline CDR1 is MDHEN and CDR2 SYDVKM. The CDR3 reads CASSAGTGGQSYTF. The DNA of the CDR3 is TGTGCCAGCAGTGCGGGGACAGGGGGTCAAAGCTACACCTTC.

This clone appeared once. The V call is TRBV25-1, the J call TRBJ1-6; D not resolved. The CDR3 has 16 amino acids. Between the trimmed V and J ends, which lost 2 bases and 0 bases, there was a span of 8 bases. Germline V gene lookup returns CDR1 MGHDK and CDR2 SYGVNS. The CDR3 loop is CASSEHPVSYNSPLHF. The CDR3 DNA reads TGTGCCAGCAGTGAACACCCGGTCTCCTATAATTCACCCCTCCACTTT.

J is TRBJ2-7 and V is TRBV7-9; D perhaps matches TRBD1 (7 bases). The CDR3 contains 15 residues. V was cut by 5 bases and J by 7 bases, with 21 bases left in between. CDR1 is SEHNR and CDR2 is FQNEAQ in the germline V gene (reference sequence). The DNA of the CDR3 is TGTGCCAGCAGCGAACAGGGGACTCCTACCGGGGAGCAGTACTTC. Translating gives CASSEQGTPTGEQYF.

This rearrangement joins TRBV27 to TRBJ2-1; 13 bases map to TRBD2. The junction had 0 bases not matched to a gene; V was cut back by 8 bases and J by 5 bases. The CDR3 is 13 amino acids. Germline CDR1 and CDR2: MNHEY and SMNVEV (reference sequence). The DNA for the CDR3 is TGTGCCAGCGGACTAGCGGGAGACAATGAGCAGTTCTTC. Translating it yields CASGLAGDNEQFF.

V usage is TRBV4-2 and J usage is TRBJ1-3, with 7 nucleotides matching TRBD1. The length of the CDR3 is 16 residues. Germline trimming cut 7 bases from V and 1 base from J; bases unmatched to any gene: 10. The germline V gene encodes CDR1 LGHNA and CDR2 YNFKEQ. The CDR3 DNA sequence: TGTGCCAGCACTCAGGACAGGTTTGAATCTGGAAACACCATATATTTT. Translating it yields CASTQDRFESGNTIYF.

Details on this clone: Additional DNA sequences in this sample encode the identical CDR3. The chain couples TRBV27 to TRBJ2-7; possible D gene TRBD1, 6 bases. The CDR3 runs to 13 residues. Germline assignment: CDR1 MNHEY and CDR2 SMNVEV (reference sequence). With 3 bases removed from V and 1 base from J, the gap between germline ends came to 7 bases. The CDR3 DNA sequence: TGTGCCAGCAGTTTGGGACAATCCTACGAGCAGTACTTC. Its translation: CASSLGQSYEQYF.

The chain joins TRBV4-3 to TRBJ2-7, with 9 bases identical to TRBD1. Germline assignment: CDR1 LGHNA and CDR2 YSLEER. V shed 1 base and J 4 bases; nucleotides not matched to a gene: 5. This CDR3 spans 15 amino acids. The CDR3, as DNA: TGCGCCAGCAGCCAAGGGGGGACAGGGCATTACGAGCAGTACTTC. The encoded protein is CASSQGGTGHYEQYF.

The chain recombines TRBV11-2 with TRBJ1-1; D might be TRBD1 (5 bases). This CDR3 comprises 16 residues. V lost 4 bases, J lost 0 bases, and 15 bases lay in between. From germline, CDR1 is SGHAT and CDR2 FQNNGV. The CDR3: CASSSPLGTMNTEAFF. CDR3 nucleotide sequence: TGTGCCAGCAGCTCCCCGTTAGGGACCATGAACACTGAAGCTTTCTTT.

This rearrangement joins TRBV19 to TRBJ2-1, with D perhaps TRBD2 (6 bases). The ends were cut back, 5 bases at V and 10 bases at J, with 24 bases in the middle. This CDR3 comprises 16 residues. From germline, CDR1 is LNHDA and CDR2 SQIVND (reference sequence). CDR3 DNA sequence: TGTGCCAGTAGTCTCAACCCGGGACTGCTAGTAGAGGAGCAGTTCTTC. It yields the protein CASSLNPGLLVEEQFF.

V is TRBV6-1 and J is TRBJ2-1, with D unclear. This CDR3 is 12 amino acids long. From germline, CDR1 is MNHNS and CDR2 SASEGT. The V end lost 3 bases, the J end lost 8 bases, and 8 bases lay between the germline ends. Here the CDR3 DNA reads TGTGCCAGCAGTGATCCCACAGATGAGCAGTTCTTC. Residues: CASSDPTDEQFF.

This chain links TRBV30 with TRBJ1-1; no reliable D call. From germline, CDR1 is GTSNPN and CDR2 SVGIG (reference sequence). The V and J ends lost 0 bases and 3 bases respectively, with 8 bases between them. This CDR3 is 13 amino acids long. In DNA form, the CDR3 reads TGTGCCTGGAGTGTTGGGCCCGACACTGAAGCTTTCTTT. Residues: CAWSVGPDTEAFF. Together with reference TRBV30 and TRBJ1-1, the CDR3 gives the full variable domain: SQTIHQWPATLVQPVGSPLSLECTVEGTSNPNLYWYRQAAGRGLQLLFYSVGIGQISSEVPQNLSASRPQDRQFILSSKKLLLSDSGFYLCAWSVGPDTEAFFGQGTRLTVV.

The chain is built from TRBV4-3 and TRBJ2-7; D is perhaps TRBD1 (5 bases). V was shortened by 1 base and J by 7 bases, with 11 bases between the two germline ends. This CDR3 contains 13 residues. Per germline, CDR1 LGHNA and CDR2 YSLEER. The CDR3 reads CASSQGRGLEQYF. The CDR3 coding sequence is TGCGCCAGCAGCCAAGGTAGGGGCTTGGAGCAGTACTTC.